The TCR beta chain described here comes from a study of T cells in Graves' hyperthyroidism and ophthalmopathy. Study conclusions and caveats: Stable hyperthyroidism and ophthalmopathy were separated using 13 V-J signatures. Most clonotypes expanded in the thyroid (above 0.001) were also present in blood. The model made its ophthalmopathy prediction, and onset followed a median roughly 6.5 months later.

RNA transcripts served as the template for amplifying TCR beta CDR3 regions. Researchers ran a first-round RT-PCR on the TCR CDR3 using the HTBI primer set. TCRdb recomputed calls from the multiplex PCR reads with MiXCR, one row per CDR3 protein. The sample contains approximately 300,000 distinct CDR3 sequences, approximately 17% of which appear only once. Investigators excluded patients with uncontrolled infection, other autoimmune disease, pregnancy or lactation. This clonotype was observed at least ten times. What it recognizes is unknown. The specimen was blood. This clonotype originated in a woman in her sixties or seventies with Graves' ophthalmopathy.

CDR3 DNA sequence: TGCAGCGTTGACGGGGTTAGCACAGATACGCAGTATTTT. It yields the protein CSVDGVSTDTQYF. The rearrangement uses TRBV29-1 and TRBJ2-3; TRBD2 is a possible D gene (5 bases). This CDR3 is built from 13 residues. V was shortened by 3 bases and J by 0 bases, with 7 bases between the two germline ends. CDR1 is SQVTM and CDR2 is ANQGSEA in the germline V gene.